This is a list of T cell receptor beta chains from one sample in a study of blood T cell repertoires in COVID-19. Using immunoSEQ multiplex PCR, the repertoire was profiled, and TCRdb retains in-frame clones only, with some absent. The sample yields approximately 150,000 clones, about 87% seen once. The material sequenced was peripheral blood. All receptors come from a human donor with COVID-19, enrolled during active disease. The donor label of this sample is uncertain. Both conserved end residues are part of each CDR3. A D gene is named only where the DNA matches it firmly. The listing skips clone size in some rows; elsewhere it reads once, few, many or a size class.

14	TRBV4-1	.	TRBD2	TRBJ2-5	TGCGCCAGCAGCCGCACTAGCGGCTCGGAGACCCAGTACTTC	CASSRTSGSETQYF
15	TRBV13	.	.	TRBJ2-5	TGTGCCAGCAGCTTAGCGGGGGCACAAACAGGGGCCCAGTACTTC	CASSLAGAQTGAQYF
15	TRBV5-1	.	TRBD1	TRBJ2-1	TGCGCCAGCAGCGGGGCGGACAGGGTGGGCAATGAGCAGTTCTTC	CASSGADRVGNEQFF
15	TRBV4-1	.	.	TRBJ2-7	TGCGCCAGCAGCCCCCTCGAGACAGCGACCTACGAGCAGTACTTC	CASSPLETATYEQYF
14	TRBV7-2	.	.	TRBJ2-7	TGTGCCAGCAGCCCCAGGCACCACTCCTACGAGCAGTACTTC	CASSPRHHSYEQYF
14	TRBV6-5	.	TRBD2	TRBJ2-7	TGTGCCAGCAGCTACGGACTAGCGGAGGCCGTGCAGTACTTC	CASSYGLAEAVQYF
15	TRBV6-5	.	TRBD1	TRBJ1-2	TGTGCCAGCAGGGAGGGGACAGTCGTTAACTATGGCTACACCTTC	CASREGTVVNYGYTF
13	TRBV11-3	.	.	TRBJ1-2	TGTGCCAGCAGCTTAGACGGGAACTATGGCTACACCTTC	CASSLDGNYGYTF
15	TRBV6-5	.	TRBD1	TRBJ1-6	TGTGCCAGCAGTTACGCAGGGACAGTTAATTCACCCCTCCACTTT	CASSYAGTVNSPLHF
15	TRBV6-1	.	.	TRBJ1-2	TGTGCCAGCAGTGAAGCGCAGGCAGGGGCGGCTGGCTACACCTTC	CASSEAQAGAAGYTF
15	TRBV4-1	.	TRBD2	TRBJ2-7	TGCGCCAGCAGCCAAACAGTAGCGGGAGACCACGAGCAGTACTTC	CASSQTVAGDHEQYF
17	TRBV5-1	.	TRBD2	TRBJ2-2	TGCGCCAGCAGCTTGGTGTCTAGCGGGGAGTACACCGGGGAGCTGTTTTTT	CASSLVSSGEYTGELFF
14	TRBV9	.	.	TRBJ2-3	TGTGCCAGCAGCGTAGCTCCGGGAACAGATACGCAGTATTTT	CASSVAPGTDTQYF
15	TRBV3-1/TRBV3-2	.	.	TRBJ1-1	TGTGCCAGCAGTCCCAGGGTAGGGATGAACACTGAAGCTTTCTTT	CASSPRVGMNTEAFF
17	TRBV5-1	.	TRBD2	TRBJ2-3	TGCGCCAGCAGCCAGGGTACTAGCGGGAGAGCTACAGATACGCAGTATTTT	CASSQGTSGRATDTQYF
13	TRBV6-5	.	.	TRBJ2-4	TGTGCCAGCAGTTACTCGACAGCAAACATTCAGTACTTC	CASSYSTANIQYF
13	TRBV6-5	few	.	TRBJ1-2	TGTGCCAGCAGTAGGACAGAGAACTATGGCTACACCTTC	CASSRTENYGYTF
16	TRBV7-6	few	.	TRBJ2-7	TGTGCCAGCAGCTTCTATGATCCCCTGAGCTCCTACGAGCAGTACTTC	CASSFYDPLSSYEQYF
12	TRBV30	.	.	TRBJ1-3	TGTGCCTGGACTACCTCTGGAAACACCATATATTTT	CAWTTSGNTIYF
17	TRBV27	once	TRBD2	TRBJ2-1	TGTGCCAGCAGTTTACAGACAGGCGGGAGGGGGGTTAATGAGCAGTTCTTC	CASSLQTGGRGVNEQFF
16	TRBV4-1	.	TRBD1	TRBJ2-5	TGCGCCAGCAGCTCCCCGGGACAGAGCCAACAAGAGACCCAGTACTTC	CASSSPGQSQQETQYF
16	TRBV4-1	.	.	TRBJ2-7	TGCGCCAGCAGCCATACCCCGAGGGCACGGGTCTACGAGCAGTACTTC	CASSHTPRARVYEQYF
16	TRBV10-3	.	.	TRBJ1-1	TGTGCCATCAGTGGCCGGGGCAGGGGAATGAACACTGAAGCTTTCTTT	CAISGRGRGMNTEAFF
13	TRBV10-3	.	TRBD1	TRBJ2-7	TGTGCCATCAGAGGACAGGGAGCCTACGAGCAGTACTTC	CAIRGQGAYEQYF
13	TRBV18	.	.	TRBJ1-2	TGTGCCAGCTCACCTGGGGGAGGCTATGGCTACACCTTC	CASSPGGGYGYTF
13	TRBV2	.	.	TRBJ1-5	TGTGCCAGCAGTGAAGCAAGCCCGCGGGCCCAGCATTTT	CASSEASPRAQHF
13	TRBV30	.	TRBD1	TRBJ2-1	TGTGCCTGGAGGGGGACAGGGGTGGTGGAGCAGTTCTTC	CAWRGTGVVEQFF
14	TRBV5-1	.	.	TRBJ2-5	TGCGCCAGCAGCTTAAACGCAGGGGAAGAGACCCAGTACTTC	CASSLNAGEETQYF
14	TRBV13	.	TRBD2	TRBJ2-7	TGTGCCAGCAGCCCATCCTGGACTAGCAACGAGCAGTACTTC	CASSPSWTSNEQYF
13	TRBV6-5	.	.	TRBJ1-2	TGTGCCAGCAGTCCCGACAGAACCTATGGCTACACCTTC	CASSPDRTYGYTF
14	TRBV5-1	.	.	TRBJ2-5	TGCGCCAGCAGCTTAGTCCTAATGAGAGAGACCCAGTACTTC	CASSLVLMRETQYF
13	TRBV2	few	TRBD1	TRBJ1-1	TGTGCCAGCAGTGAGGGACGACAGGGGGCAGCTTTCTTT	CASSEGRQGAAFF
14	TRBV14	.	.	TRBJ1-1	TGTGCCAGCAGCCAAGAACGGGGGAGAGCTGAAGCTTTCTTT	CASSQERGRAEAFF
12	TRBV2	.	.	TRBJ1-2	TGTGCCAGCATGGGGCTCGACTATGGCTACACCTTC	CASMGLDYGYTF
18	TRBV21-1	once	.	TRBJ2-6	TGTGCCAGCACCGTGGGGGACATACTCAGCTCTGGGGCCAACGTCCTGACTTTC	CASTVGDILSSGANVLTF
15	TRBV3-1/TRBV3-2	.	.	TRBJ1-1	TGTGCCAGCAGCTCCCCTGGGGAGGGAAACACTGAAGCTTTCTTT	CASSSPGEGNTEAFF
15	TRBV18	.	TRBD1	TRBJ2-7	TGTGCCAGCTCACCACCTGGCAGGGGGAGCTACGAGCAGTACTTC	CASSPPGRGSYEQYF